The rows below give T cell receptor beta chains drawn from one sample of a study of glioma-infiltrating T cells. In TCRdb, the multiplex PCR reads were re-called with MiXCR into one record per CDR3 protein. The profile shows fewer than 200,000 distinct CDR3 sequences, 32% of them singletons. The sequenced sample was glioma tissue, nonneoplastic brain tissue, or PBMCs (not recorded which). The receptors here all came from a human donor with low-grade glioma or glioblastoma, undergoing nonglioma brain surgery, or in good health (not recorded which). Both conserved end residues are part of each CDR3. D genes are given only for firm matches. Part of the rows lack a size; the others show once, few, many or a class for expanded clones.

J,size,D,V,CDR3,DNA
TRBJ2-2,many,-,TRBV6-1,CASSNGVEYTGELFF,TGTGCCAGCAGCAACGGGGTCGAGTACACCGGGGAGCTGTTTTTT
TRBJ2-7,many,-,TRBV7-3,CASSPMAGRTDEQYF,TGTGCCAGCAGCCCCATGGCCGGAAGAACCGACGAGCAGTACTTC
TRBJ1-6,few,-,TRBV5-4,CASSSANSPLHF,TGTGCCAGCAGTTCCGCCAATTCACCCCTCCACTTT
TRBJ1-1,few,TRBD1,TRBV29-1,CSVPAGTANTEAFF,TGCAGCGTCCCTGCCGGGACAGCGAACACTGAAGCTTTCTTT
TRBJ1-2,many,TRBD1,TRBV5-1,CASSLAGQELSYGYTF,TGCGCCAGCAGCTTGGCGGGACAGGAATTGAGCTATGGCTACACCTTC
TRBJ1-1,many,-,TRBV6-1,CALRPTTGTEAFF,TGTGCCCTGAGACCTACGACAGGCACTGAAGCTTTCTTT
TRBJ1-5,few,-,TRBV4-3,CASSQEWGVHQPQHF,TGCGCCAGCAGCCAGGAGTGGGGGGTCCATCAGCCCCAGCATTTT
TRBJ2-1,-,-,TRBV30,CAWSEFNNEQFF,TGTGCCTGGAGTGAGTTTAACAATGAGCAGTTCTTC
TRBJ2-7,-,-,TRBV7-3,CASSPDWGDEQYF,TGTGCCAGCAGCCCCGACTGGGGGGACGAGCAGTACTTC
TRBJ2-3,few,TRBD2,TRBV2,CASKGLAATTDTQYF,TGTGCCAGCAAAGGACTAGCGGCAACCACAGATACGCAGTATTTT
TRBJ1-1,many,TRBD1,TRBV29-1,CSLMETGGNTEAFF,TGCAGCCTAATGGAGACAGGGGGGAACACTGAAGCTTTCTTT
TRBJ2-1,-,-,TRBV18,CASSQEGLSYNEQFF,TGTGCCAGCTCACAAGAAGGGCTTTCCTACAATGAGCAGTTCTTC
TRBJ1-2,many,-,TRBV5-1,CASSWKGSDGYTF,TGCGCCAGCAGCTGGAAGGGGAGTGATGGCTACACCTTC
TRBJ1-1,many,-,TRBV7-6,CASSLGPWDTEAFF,TGTGCCAGCAGCTTAGGGCCGTGGGACACTGAAGCTTTCTTT
TRBJ2-1,-,TRBD2,TRBV20-1,CSAIAMVGLADYNEQFF,TGCAGTGCTATTGCCATGGTAGGACTAGCGGATTACAATGAGCAGTTCTTC
TRBJ2-5,few,-,TRBV5-6,CASSPPEQETQYF,TGTGCCAGCAGCCCACCGGAGCAAGAGACCCAGTACTTC
TRBJ2-7,few,-,TRBV19,CASSMKGSYEQYF,TGTGCCAGTAGTATGAAGGGCTCCTACGAGCAGTACTTC
TRBJ1-1,many,TRBD1,TRBV15,CATSVLQGTEAFF,TGTGCCACCAGCGTATTACAGGGGACTGAAGCTTTCTTT
TRBJ2-5,many,-,TRBV11-2,CASSPGSPQETQYF,TGTGCCAGCAGCCCAGGAAGTCCACAAGAGACCCAGTACTTC
TRBJ1-5,-,-,TRBV6-2/TRBV6-3,CASYMGAYSNQPQHF,TGTGCCAGCTACATGGGGGCCTATAGCAATCAGCCCCAGCATTTC
TRBJ2-1,many,-,TRBV25-1,CASHQSSYNEQFF,TGTGCCAGCCACCAGAGCTCCTACAATGAGCAGTTCTTC
TRBJ2-1,-,-,TRBV5-4,CASIIGVGLIYNEQFF,TGTGCCAGCATCATCGGGGTGGGACTTATCTACAATGAGCAGTTCTTC
TRBJ1-3,few,-,TRBV5-1,CASSVTTGTSGNTIYF,TGCGCCAGCAGCGTAACGACAGGAACCTCTGGAAACACCATATATTTT
TRBJ2-3,many,TRBD2,TRBV20-1,CSARPGLAGGPVDTQYF,TGCAGTGCTAGGCCTGGACTAGCGGGAGGGCCAGTAGATACGCAGTATTTT
TRBJ1-1,many,TRBD1,TRBV7-9,CASSLVDRAFF,TGTGCCAGCAGCTTAGTGGACAGGGCCTTCTTT
TRBJ2-3,many,-,TRBV7-3,CASSLKGVGGTQYF,TGTGCCAGCAGCTTAAAGGGGGTTGGCGGTACGCAGTATTTT
TRBJ1-2,-,TRBD1,TRBV6-2/TRBV6-3,CAGSSVVGTGKAPGYGYTF,TGTGCAGGCAGTTCGGTAGTAGGGACAGGGAAGGCCCCTGGGTATGGCTACACCTTC
TRBJ2-7,many,TRBD1,TRBV7-2,CASSFGVWGRGQSSYEQYF,TGTGCCAGCAGCTTCGGAGTTTGGGGCAGGGGGCAGAGCTCCTACGAGCAGTACTTC
TRBJ2-3,-,TRBD2,TRBV20-1,CSAPSIGTSGSGTDTQYF,TGCAGTGCTCCCTCCATCGGGACTAGCGGGAGCGGCACAGATACGCAGTATTTT
TRBJ2-7,-,TRBD2,TRBV6-1,CASSLTSGRTKQYF,TGTGCCAGCAGCCTGACTAGCGGGAGGACGAAGCAGTACTTC
TRBJ2-1,many,-,TRBV6-6,CASSYLDANNEQFF,TGTGCCAGCAGTTACTTAGATGCCAACAATGAGCAGTTCTTC
TRBJ2-1,-,-,TRBV6-2/TRBV6-3,CASSYSKVPGTTRLYNEKFF,TGTGCCAGCAGTTACTCGAAGGTCCCGGGGACAACGCGACTATACAATGAGAAGTTCTTC
TRBJ2-3,many,TRBD2,TRBV6-2/TRBV6-3,CASSYFGGSGTDTQYF,TGTGCCAGCAGTTACTTTGGCGGGAGTGGCACAGATACGCAGTATTTT
TRBJ1-1,many,-,TRBV12-3/TRBV12-4,CASSWSGPGFNTEAFF,TGTGCCAGCAGTTGGTCGGGGCCCGGATTCAACACTGAAGCTTTCTTT
TRBJ2-7,many,-,TRBV20-1,CSANGQSYEQYF,TGCAGTGCTAATGGACAGTCCTACGAGCAGTACTTC
TRBJ2-7,-,TRBD2,TRBV27,CASSLSGLAGVYEQYF,TGTGCCAGCAGTTTATCTGGACTAGCGGGAGTCTACGAGCAGTACTTC
TRBJ2-1,many,-,TRBV15,CATSRDWPQSYNEQFF,TGTGCCACCAGCAGAGATTGGCCCCAGTCCTACAATGAGCAGTTCTTC
TRBJ2-7,-,-,TRBV29-1,CSGWDSYSYEQYF,TGCAGCGGGTGGGACTCCTACTCCTACGAGCAGTACTTC
TRBJ2-7,many,TRBD2,TRBV6-2/TRBV6-3,CASSFGGTSGIEQYF,TGTGCCAGCAGTTTCGGAGGGACTAGCGGGATCGAGCAGTACTTC
TRBJ2-1,many,-,TRBV6-2/TRBV6-3,CASSPTKDEQFF,TGTGCCAGCAGCCCGACGAAGGATGAGCAGTTCTTC
TRBJ2-1,many,TRBD2,TRBV6-1,CASTLPGTSVYNEQFF,TGTGCCAGCACCCTACCGGGGACTAGCGTCTACAATGAGCAGTTCTTC
TRBJ2-7,many,-,TRBV7-2,CASSLANYEQYF,TGTGCCAGCAGCTTAGCGAACTACGAGCAGTACTTC
TRBJ1-1,-,-,TRBV29-1,CSAVGFTNTEAFF,TGCAGCGCTGTGGGGTTCACGAACACTGAAGCTTTCTTT